This is a list of T cell receptor beta chains from one sample in a study of cytotoxic CD8 clonotypes in ibrutinib-treated CLL. The method was immunoSEQ multiplex PCR; TCRdb's version includes in-frame clones alone and lacks a portion of them. The data show approximately 84,000 clones, with 70% to 90% seen just once and 5% to 6% held by the top ten. The specimen was PBMCs, collected before ibrutinib treatment. The source is a human donor with chronic lymphocytic leukemia. CDR3s include the opening cysteine and the closing phenylalanine or tryptophan. Fields, in order: D gene, V gene, J gene, clone size, CDR3 protein, CDR3 DNA. A D gene is named only where the DNA matches it firmly. Size is omitted from some rows. Given values are once, few, many or a class for expanded clones.

TRBD1	TRBV7-6	TRBJ1-1	NA	CASSQNRGWGTEAFF	TGTGCCAGCAGCCAGAACAGGGGATGGGGCACTGAAGCTTTCTTT
TRBD1	TRBV7-9	TRBJ1-1	NA	CASSFFGQGAGEAFF	TGTGCCAGCAGCTTTTTTGGACAGGGGGCAGGGGAAGCTTTCTTT
TRBD2	TRBV7-7	TRBJ2-2	NA	CASSPRLAGSSGDTGELFF	TGTGCCAGCAGCCCCCGGTTAGCGGGATCATCAGGGGACACCGGGGAGCTGTTTTTT
NA	TRBV6-1	TRBJ2-7	NA	CASSETGLSYEQYF	TGTGCCAGCAGTGAAACAGGACTTTCCTACGAGCAGTACTTC
NA	TRBV5-1	TRBJ2-2	NA	CASRLDQRWTGELFF	TGCGCCAGCAGACTTGACCAGAGGTGGACCGGGGAGCTGTTTTTT
NA	TRBV28	TRBJ1-1	NA	CASTSLPGDTNTEAFF	TGTGCCAGCACCTCGCTTCCTGGGGACACTAACACTGAAGCTTTCTTT
NA	TRBV5-5	TRBJ2-7	NA	CASSLNLPSVTPEQYF	TGTGCCAGCAGCTTGAATCTTCCTAGTGTCACACCCGAGCAGTACTTC
NA	TRBV7-3	TRBJ1-1	few	CASSRDPNTEAFF	TGTGCCAGCAGCCGGGACCCGAACACTGAAGCTTTCTTT
TRBD2	TRBV7-6	TRBJ2-3	NA	CASSLASGRETDTQYF	TGTGCCAGCAGCTTGGCTAGCGGGAGGGAAACAGATACGCAGTATTTT
NA	TRBV19	TRBJ1-1	NA	CASSPGGARVTEAFF	TGTGCCAGTAGCCCCGGGGGGGCGCGGGTCACTGAAGCTTTCTTT
NA	TRBV27	TRBJ2-3	NA	CASSPGTRRTDTQYF	TGTGCCAGCAGTCCCGGGACAAGACGCACAGATACGCAGTATTTT
TRBD1	TRBV5-8	TRBJ1-2	few	CATRRTGAYYGYTF	TGTGCCACCAGACGGACAGGGGCGTACTATGGCTACACCTTC
TRBD1	TRBV5-1	TRBJ2-2	once	CASSPWGQGATGELFF	TGCGCCAGCAGCCCGTGGGGACAGGGCGCCACCGGGGAGCTGTTTTTT
NA	TRBV5-1	TRBJ1-1	NA	CASSLSGGTVNTEAFF	TGCGCCAGCAGCTTGTCTGGGGGCACTGTGAACACTGAAGCTTTCTTT
NA	TRBV7-9	TRBJ2-3	NA	CASRAGEDTQYF	TGTGCCAGCAGGGCGGGTGAGGATACGCAGTATTTT
NA	TRBV5-4	TRBJ2-1	NA	CASSLSRRDEQFF	TGTGCCAGCAGCTTGAGTCGGAGGGATGAGCAGTTCTTC
NA	TRBV21-1	TRBJ2-3	once	CASSYPRRGKEDTDTQYF	TGTGCCAGCAGCTACCCCCGGAGGGGGAAGGAAGACACAGATACGCAGTATTTT
NA	TRBV2	TRBJ2-6	NA	CASKGPGANVLTF	TGTGCCAGCAAGGGCCCTGGAGCCAACGTCCTGACTTTC
NA	TRBV5-1	TRBJ2-2	NA	CASSLATVNTGELFF	TGCGCCAGCAGCTTGGCTACAGTAAACACCGGGGAGCTGTTTTTT
NA	TRBV18	TRBJ2-5	NA	CASSPTVQETQYF	TGTGCCAGCTCCCCGACAGTTCAAGAGACCCAGTACTTC
NA	TRBV7-7	TRBJ2-1	NA	CASSLAQGDNEQFF	TGTGCCAGCAGCTTAGCGCAGGGAGACAATGAGCAGTTCTTC
TRBD2	TRBV15	TRBJ2-1	few	CATSRGVGLAGDNEQFF	TGTGCCACCAGCAGAGGAGTCGGACTAGCGGGAGATAATGAGCAGTTCTTC
TRBD1	TRBV7-9	TRBJ1-1	once	CASSLGGLNTEAFF	TGTGCCAGCAGCCTAGGGGGCCTAAACACTGAAGCTTTCTTT
NA	TRBV6-5	TRBJ2-7	NA	CASGWTSGTEQYF	TGTGCCAGCGGTTGGACCTCTGGGACCGAGCAGTACTTC
TRBD1	TRBV7-9	TRBJ1-2	NA	CAVSTWDRADYGYTF	TGTGCCGTGTCAACCTGGGACAGGGCGGACTATGGCTACACCTTC
TRBD1	TRBV11-2	TRBJ1-2	NA	CASSPQGGAYGYTF	TGTGCCAGCAGCCCCCAGGGGGGAGCCTATGGCTACACCTTC
NA	TRBV7-9	TRBJ1-2	NA	CASSWGDGVGYTF	TGTGCCAGCAGCTGGGGCGATGGGGTTGGCTACACCTTC
NA	TRBV9	TRBJ1-4	NA	CASSVGEGFGEKLFF	TGTGCCAGCAGCGTAGGGGAGGGCTTTGGTGAAAAACTGTTTTTT
TRBD1	TRBV6-5	TRBJ2-7	NA	CASSYSDRDPYEQYF	TGTGCCAGCAGTTACTCCGACAGGGATCCCTACGAGCAGTACTTC
NA	TRBV12-5	TRBJ1-4	NA	CASGDPGRRLFF	TGTGCTAGTGGTGACCCGGGACGTAGGTTGTTTTTT
TRBD2	TRBV19	TRBJ2-1	NA	CASLTQAGSSYNEQFF	TGTGCCAGTTTAACTCAAGCGGGAAGCTCCTACAATGAGCAGTTCTTC
NA	TRBV7-4	TRBJ1-1	NA	CASSFHGGNMNTEAFF	TGTGCCAGCAGCTTCCACGGGGGAAACATGAACACTGAAGCTTTCTTT
NA	TRBV10-2	TRBJ1-3	NA	CASSAELNSGNTIYF	TGCGCCAGCAGTGCGGAATTAAACTCTGGAAACACCATATATTTT
NA	TRBV5-6	TRBJ2-7	NA	CASSWSSSGKYF	TGTGCCAGCAGCTGGTCTTCATCCGGGAAGTACTTC
NA	TRBV27	TRBJ2-1	NA	CASSWSRWGPQGSEQFF	TGTGCCAGCAGTTGGTCACGTTGGGGACCGCAAGGGAGTGAGCAGTTCTTC
NA	TRBV6-6	TRBJ2-5	few	CASLPGGQETQYF	TGTGCCTCTCTTCCCGGTGGCCAAGAGACCCAGTACTTC
TRBD2	TRBV28	TRBJ2-1	NA	CASSISGFYNEQFF	TGTGCCAGCAGTATTAGCGGGTTCTACAATGAGCAGTTCTTC
NA	TRBV4-3	TRBJ1-5	NA	CASSQEIQYGRGNQPQHF	TGCGCCAGCAGCCAAGAGATTCAGTATGGCAGGGGCAATCAGCCCCAGCATTTT
NA	TRBV19	TRBJ2-7	NA	CASSSQGRGYEQYF	TGTGCCAGTAGTTCACAGGGGCGGGGGTACGAGCAGTACTTC
TRBD2	TRBV5-4	TRBJ2-7	once	CASSLGPSGKEQYF	TGTGCCAGCAGCTTGGGTCCTAGCGGGAAAGAGCAGTACTTC
TRBD1	TRBV7-9	TRBJ1-4	NA	CASSSAGTGDEKLFF	TGTGCCAGCAGCTCCGCCGGGACAGGGGATGAAAAACTGTTTTTT
TRBD1	TRBV7-2	TRBJ2-5	NA	CASSTHRTGPQETQYF	TGTGCCAGCAGCACACACAGGACAGGGCCCCAAGAGACCCAGTACTTC
NA	TRBV4-2	TRBJ1-2	NA	CASSRKETGLYGYTF	TGTGCCAGCAGCCGGAAGGAAACAGGGCTATATGGCTACACCTTC
TRBD1	TRBV15	TRBJ1-2	NA	CATSRDQTGSFYGYTF	TGTGCCACCAGCAGAGATCAGACAGGGTCTTTCTATGGCTACACCTTC
NA	TRBV19	TRBJ2-7	NA	CASSMAGYPKGFEQYF	TGTGCCAGTAGTATGGCGGGCTATCCTAAGGGGTTCGAGCAGTACTTC
NA	TRBV5-4	TRBJ1-1	NA	CASSPGRGRNTEAFF	TGTGCCAGCAGCCCCGGCCGGGGGAGGAACACTGAAGCTTTCTTT
NA	TRBV5-8	TRBJ2-3	NA	CASSRMIDSAVTDTQYF	TGTGCCAGCAGCCGCATGATAGACAGCGCAGTCACAGATACGCAGTATTTT
NA	TRBV7-3	TRBJ2-2	NA	CASSPLPQNTGELFF	TGTGCCAGCAGCCCCCTGCCCCAAAACACCGGGGAGCTGTTTTTT
TRBD2	TRBV9	TRBJ2-3	NA	CASSGPGLRTSTDTQYF	TGTGCCAGCAGCGGACCGGGACTAAGAACTAGCACAGATACGCAGTATTTT
NA	TRBV19	TRBJ1-2	NA	CASSNRDYGYTF	TGTGCCAGTAGTAACAGGGACTATGGCTACACCTTC
TRBD1	TRBV28	TRBJ2-5	NA	CASSPPGQGARETQYF	TGTGCCAGCAGTCCCCCGGGACAGGGCGCCCGAGAGACCCAGTACTTC
TRBD2	TRBV7-2	TRBJ2-2	few	CASSSTSGRVTGELFF	TGTGCCAGCAGCTCGACTAGCGGGAGGGTTACCGGGGAGCTGTTTTTT
NA	TRBV6-1	TRBJ1-5	NA	CASSEYRKSNQPQHF	TGTGCCAGCAGTGAATACAGGAAAAGCAATCAGCCCCAGCATTTT
NA	TRBV2	TRBJ2-1	NA	CASSEGAGRYNEQFF	TGTGCCAGCAGTGAAGGGGCGGGACGTTACAATGAGCAGTTCTTC